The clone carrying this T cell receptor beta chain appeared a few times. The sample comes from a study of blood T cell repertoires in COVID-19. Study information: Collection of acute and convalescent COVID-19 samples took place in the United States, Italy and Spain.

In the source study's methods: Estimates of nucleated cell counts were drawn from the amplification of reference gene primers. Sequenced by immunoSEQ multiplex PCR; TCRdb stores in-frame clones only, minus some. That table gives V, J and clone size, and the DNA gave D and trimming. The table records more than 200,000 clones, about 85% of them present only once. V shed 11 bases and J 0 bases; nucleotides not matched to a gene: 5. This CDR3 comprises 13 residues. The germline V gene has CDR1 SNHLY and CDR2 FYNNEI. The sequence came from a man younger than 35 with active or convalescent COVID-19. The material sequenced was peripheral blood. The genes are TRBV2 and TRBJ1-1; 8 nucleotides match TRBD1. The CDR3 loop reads CADRGTLNTEAFF. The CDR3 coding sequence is TGTGCCGACAGGGGCACTCTGAACACTGAAGCTTTCTTT.